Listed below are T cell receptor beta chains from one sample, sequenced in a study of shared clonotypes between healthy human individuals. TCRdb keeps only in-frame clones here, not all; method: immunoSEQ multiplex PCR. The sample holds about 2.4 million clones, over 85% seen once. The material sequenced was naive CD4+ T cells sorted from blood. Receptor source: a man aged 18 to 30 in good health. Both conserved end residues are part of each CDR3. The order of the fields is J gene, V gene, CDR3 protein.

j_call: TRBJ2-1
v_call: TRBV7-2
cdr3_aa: CASSLAQAGVNEQFF

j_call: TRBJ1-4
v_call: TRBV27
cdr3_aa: CASSFEGGSNEKLFF

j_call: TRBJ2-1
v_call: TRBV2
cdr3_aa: CARGGSSYNEQFF

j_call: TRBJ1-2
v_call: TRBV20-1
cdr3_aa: CSASKAYGYTF

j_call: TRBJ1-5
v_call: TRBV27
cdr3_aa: CASSLSAQLGNQPQHF

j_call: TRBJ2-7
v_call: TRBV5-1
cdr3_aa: CASSLAGGIFNEQYF

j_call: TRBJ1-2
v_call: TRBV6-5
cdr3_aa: CATRGQGIYYGYTF

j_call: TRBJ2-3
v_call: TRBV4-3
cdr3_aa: CASSQERTQSDTQYF

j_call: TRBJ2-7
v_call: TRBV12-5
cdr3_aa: CASGPLPGQGPYEQYF

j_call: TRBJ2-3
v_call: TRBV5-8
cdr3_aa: CASSRGADTQYF

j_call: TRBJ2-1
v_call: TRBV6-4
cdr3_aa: CASSDFEREGLAGYNEQFF

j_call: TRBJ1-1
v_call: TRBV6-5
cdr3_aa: CASSYGGSKNTEAFF

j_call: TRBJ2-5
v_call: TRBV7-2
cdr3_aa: CASSYQGAQQETQYF

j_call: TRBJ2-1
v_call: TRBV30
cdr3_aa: CAWTLGGGEKQFF

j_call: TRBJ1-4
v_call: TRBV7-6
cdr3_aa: CASSLVGKANEKLFF

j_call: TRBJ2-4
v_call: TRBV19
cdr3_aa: CASSTRTSAEIYIQYF

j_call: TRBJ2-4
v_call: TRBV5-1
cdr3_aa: CASSLALGVGIAKNIQYF

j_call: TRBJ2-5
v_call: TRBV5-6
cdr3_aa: CASSLSARGSYIETQYF

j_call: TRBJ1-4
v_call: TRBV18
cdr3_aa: CASSPEGYGKLFF

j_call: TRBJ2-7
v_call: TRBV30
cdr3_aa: CAWSEDRGPYEQYF

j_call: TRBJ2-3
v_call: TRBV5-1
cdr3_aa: CASSFQRGGRDTQYF

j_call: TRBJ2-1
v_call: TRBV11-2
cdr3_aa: CASRGLAGTYNEQFF

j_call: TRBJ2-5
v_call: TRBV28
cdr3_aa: CASSSATGLSSETQYF

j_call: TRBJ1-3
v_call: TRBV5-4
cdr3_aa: CASSKNTDTPSGNTIYF

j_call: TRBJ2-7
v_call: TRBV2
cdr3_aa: CASTKGNYEQYF

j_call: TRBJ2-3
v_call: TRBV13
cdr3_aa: CASSLRPDTQYF

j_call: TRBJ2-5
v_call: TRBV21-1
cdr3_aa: CASSKDPGQGVGETQYF

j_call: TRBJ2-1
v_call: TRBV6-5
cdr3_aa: CASSRGTSGTNEQFF

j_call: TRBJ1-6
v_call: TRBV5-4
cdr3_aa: CASSLGLAGFSGNSPLHF

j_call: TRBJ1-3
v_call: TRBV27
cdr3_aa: CASSYRQGLGNTIYF

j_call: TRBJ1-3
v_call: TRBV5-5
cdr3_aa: CASSPTLYGNTIYF

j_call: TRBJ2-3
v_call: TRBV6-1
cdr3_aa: CASSTGTSLTDTQYF

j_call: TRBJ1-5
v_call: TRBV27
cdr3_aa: CASSLSSGGRQPQHF

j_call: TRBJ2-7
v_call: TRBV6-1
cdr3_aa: CASSDPGGSSYEQYF

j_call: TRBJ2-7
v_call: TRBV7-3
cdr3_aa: CASSLGAHDSYEQYF

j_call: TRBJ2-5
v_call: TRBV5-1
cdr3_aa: CASSLVRTSGGDQETQYF

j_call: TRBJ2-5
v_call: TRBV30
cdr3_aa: CAWSVGRGLVETQYF

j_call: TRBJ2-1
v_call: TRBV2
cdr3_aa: CASTLAGLSYNEQFF

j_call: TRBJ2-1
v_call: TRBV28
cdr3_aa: CASSVNQRGGSYNEQFF

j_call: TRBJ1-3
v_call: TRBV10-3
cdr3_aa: CATGGGLDTIYF

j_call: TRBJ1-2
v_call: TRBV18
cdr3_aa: CASSPTLGQGGGEYGYTF

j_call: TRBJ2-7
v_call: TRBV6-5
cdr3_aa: CASSYSIGGTNYEQYF

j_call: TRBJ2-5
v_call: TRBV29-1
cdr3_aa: CSVRRAQETQYF

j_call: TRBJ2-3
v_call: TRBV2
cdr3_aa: CASRLLDTQYF

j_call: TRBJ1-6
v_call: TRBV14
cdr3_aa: CASSQDMGTGSPLHF

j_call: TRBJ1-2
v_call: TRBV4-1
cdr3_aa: CASRKLGQTNYGYTF

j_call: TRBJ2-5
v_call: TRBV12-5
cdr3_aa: CASGLVTKYDFQETQYF

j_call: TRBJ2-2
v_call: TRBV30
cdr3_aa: CAWRRGVLNTGELFF

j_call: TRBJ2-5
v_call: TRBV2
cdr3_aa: CASSETTAPSETQYF

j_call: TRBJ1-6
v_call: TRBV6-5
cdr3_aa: CASSYSSGQYNSPLHF

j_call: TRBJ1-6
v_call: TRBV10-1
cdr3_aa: CASSPGTAYNSPLHF

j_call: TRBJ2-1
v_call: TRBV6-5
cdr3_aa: CASSSFVGEQFF

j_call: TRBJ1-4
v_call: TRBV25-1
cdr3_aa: CASSEPGGGYEKLFF

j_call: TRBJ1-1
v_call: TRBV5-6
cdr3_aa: CASSFPGTVNTEAFF

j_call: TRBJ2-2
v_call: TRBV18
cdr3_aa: CASSLGQGTTGELFF